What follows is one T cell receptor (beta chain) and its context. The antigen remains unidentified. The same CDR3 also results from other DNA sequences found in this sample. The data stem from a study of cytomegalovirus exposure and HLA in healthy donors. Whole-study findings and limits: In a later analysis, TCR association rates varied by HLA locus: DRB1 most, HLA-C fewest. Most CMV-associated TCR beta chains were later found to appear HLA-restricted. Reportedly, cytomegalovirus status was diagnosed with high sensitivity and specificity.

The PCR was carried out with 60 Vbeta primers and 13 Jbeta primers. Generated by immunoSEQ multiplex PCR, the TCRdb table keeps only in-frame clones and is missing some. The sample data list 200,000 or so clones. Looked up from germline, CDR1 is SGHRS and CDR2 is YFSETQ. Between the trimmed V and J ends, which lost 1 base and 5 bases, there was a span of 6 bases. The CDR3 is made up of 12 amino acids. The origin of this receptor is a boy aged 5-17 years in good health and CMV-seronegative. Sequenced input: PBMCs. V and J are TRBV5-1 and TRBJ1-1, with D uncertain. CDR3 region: CASSLSGTEAFF. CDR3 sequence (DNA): TGCGCCAGCAGCTTGAGCGGGACTGAAGCTTTCTTT.